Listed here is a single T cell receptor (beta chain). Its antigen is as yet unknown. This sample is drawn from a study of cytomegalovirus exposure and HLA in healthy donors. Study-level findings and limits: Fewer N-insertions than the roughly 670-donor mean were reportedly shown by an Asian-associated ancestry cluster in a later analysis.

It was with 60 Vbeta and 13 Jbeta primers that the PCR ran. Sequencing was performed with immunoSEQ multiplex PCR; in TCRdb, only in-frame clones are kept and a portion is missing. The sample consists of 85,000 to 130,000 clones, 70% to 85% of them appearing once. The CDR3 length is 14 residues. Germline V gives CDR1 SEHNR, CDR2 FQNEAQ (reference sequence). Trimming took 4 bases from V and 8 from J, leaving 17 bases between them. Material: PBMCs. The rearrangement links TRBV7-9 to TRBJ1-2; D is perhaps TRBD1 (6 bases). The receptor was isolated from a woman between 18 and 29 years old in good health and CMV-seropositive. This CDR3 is CASSSMGASWGYTF. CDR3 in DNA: TGTGCCAGCAGCTCGATGGGGGCCTCTTGGGGCTACACCTTC.